The 11 T cell receptor beta chains presented below share a single source sample, sequenced in a study of resident and recirculating memory T cells in vitiligo. Libraries were prepared by immunoSEQ multiplex PCR; TCRdb keeps only in-frame clonotypes and omits some of them. The sample holds 65,000 to 80,000 clones, approximately 90% seen once. Sequences were obtained from blood. All receptors come from a male donor with vitiligo.

This chain connects TRBV28 to TRBJ2-4, with 7 bases that match TRBD1. Trimming removed 3 bases from V and 0 bases from J; junction bases left unmatched: 23. From germline, CDR1 is MDHEN and CDR2 SYDVKM. The CDR3 is 22 amino acids. DNA for the CDR3: TGTGCCAGCAGTTTGAGTGGACAGGAACTTGGAGTAGGCGGCCTAGCCAAAAACATTCAGTACTTC. Protein: CASSLSGQELGVGGLAKNIQYF.

V gene TRBV5-4 combines with J gene TRBJ1-3; a weak D match, TRBD1 (6 bases). Trimming removed 0 bases at V and 7 bases at J, with 11 bases between. The CDR3 extends over 14 amino acids. Looked up from germline, CDR1 is SGHNT and CDR2 is YYREEE (reference sequence). CDR3 nucleotides: TGTGCCAGCAGCTTGGGGCAGGGGCGGAACACCATATATTTT. This translates into CASSLGQGRNTIYF.

J is TRBJ2-7 and V is TRBV28, with D perhaps matching TRBD2 (5 bases). The ends were cut back, 0 bases at V and 4 bases at J, with 16 bases in the middle. Per the germline V gene, CDR1 is MDHEN and CDR2 is SYDVKM. This CDR3 has 16 residues. CDR3 in amino acids: CASSLWSPRTSYEQYF. The CDR3 DNA follows: TGTGCCAGCAGTTTATGGAGTCCCCGGACTTCTTACGAGCAGTACTTC.

V usage is TRBV11-2 and J usage is TRBJ2-2, with D tentatively TRBD1 (6 bases). Germline CDR1 reads SGHAT; CDR2 reads FQNNGV. This CDR3 has 15 residues. V was cut by 2 bases and J by 0 bases, with 7 bases left in between. The CDR3 DNA is TGTGCCAGCAGCTTATCAGGGGCGAACACCGGGGAGCTGTTTTTT. It codes for CASSLSGANTGELFF. The variable domain in full, with the rest retrieved from reference TRBV11-2 and TRBJ2-2, is EAGVAQSPRYKIIEKRQSVAFWCNPISGHATLYWYQQILGQGPKLLIQFQNNGVVDDSQLPKDRFSAERLKGVDSTLKIQPAKLEDSAVYLCASSLSGANTGELFFGEGSRLTVL.

CDR3 sequence (DNA): TGTGCCAGCAGCCGAATAACGGGACAGGGGGACTATGGCTACACCTTC. Its translation is CASSRITGQGDYGYTF. The V call is TRBV5-4, the J call TRBJ1-2; TRBD1 agrees at 11 bases. Germline CDR1 and CDR2: SGHNT and YYREEE (reference sequence). V dropped 4 bases and J dropped 3; count of bases not matched to a gene: 8. The CDR3 runs 16 residues.

This chain links TRBV28 with TRBJ1-3; perhaps TRBD1 as D (5 bases). This CDR3 comprises 16 residues. In germline, CDR1 is MDHEN, CDR2 SYDVKM. The germline V and J ends were trimmed by 6 bases and 0 bases, with 15 bases remaining between them. The CDR3 is CASRSAGGVSGNTIYF. In DNA, the CDR3 is TGTGCCAGCAGATCGGCGGGGGGTGTCTCTGGAAACACCATATATTTT.

The rearrangement uses TRBV28 and TRBJ2-2; TRBD2 matches 8 bases. The germline V gene has CDR1 MDHEN and CDR2 SYDVKM. The V segment lost 2 bases and the J segment 3 bases; nucleotides outside the gene matches: 14. The CDR3 has 19 residues. The CDR3: CASSLGKVWSGSDTGELFF. In nucleotides, the CDR3 is TGTGCCAGCAGTTTAGGGAAGGTGTGGAGCGGGAGTGACACCGGGGAGCTGTTTTTT.

The gene calls are TRBV7-8 and TRBJ1-2, with 7 bases identical to TRBD1. In germline, CDR1 is SGHVS, CDR2 FQNEAQ. The J segment lost 3 bases and the V segment lost 7 bases, leaving 23 bases of the junction unmatched. This CDR3 region has 19 residues. The DNA of the CDR3 is TGTGCCAGCACCACGGGACAGTTGAGACCGGGCCCGAATTACTATGGCTACACCTTC. Translation: CASTTGQLRPGPNYYGYTF.

The rearrangement joins TRBV6-6 to TRBJ2-1, with unresolved D. Between the trimmed V and J ends, which lost 4 bases and 9 bases, there was a span of 13 bases. The CDR3 is 13 amino acids. CDR1 is MNHNY and CDR2 is SVGAGI in the germline V gene (reference sequence). The CDR3 DNA reads as TGTGCCAGCAGTTCGCTAGGTATGGGTGAGCAGTTCTTC. It codes for CASSSLGMGEQFF.

CDR3 sequence: CATSRAWDRVFGYTF. The CDR3 coding sequence is TGTGCCACCAGCAGAGCATGGGACAGGGTATTTGGCTACACCTTC. The rearrangement uses TRBV15 and TRBJ1-2, with 9 nucleotides matching TRBD1. This CDR3 has 15 residues. Germline values: CDR1 LNHNV, CDR2 YYDKDF (reference sequence). The trim removed 1 base at V and 7 bases at J, leaving 7 bases unmatched.

This clone was recorded once. The CDR3 DNA reads as TGTGCCAGCAGTTGGGGCGAGCGCTCCTACGAGCAGTACTTC. This codes for CASSWGERSYEQYF. The chain couples TRBV6-5 to TRBJ2-7, with D perhaps TRBD1 (5 bases). V lost 4 bases to trimming and J lost 0 bases, with 10 bases between them. CDR1 MNHEY and CDR2 SVGAGI come from the germline V gene. The CDR3 is 14 amino acids.